The T cell receptor (beta chain) under discussion was sequenced for a study of technical replicates of blood from several donors. Trimming removed 10 bases from V and 1 base from J; junction bases left unmatched: 9. Germline lookup yields CDR1 ENHRY and CDR2 SYGVKD. This CDR3 has 15 amino acids. The protocol was immunoSEQ multiplex PCR, while the TCRdb copy is restricted to in-frame clones and leaves out a portion. The sample includes 65,000 to 80,000 clones, 95% to 98% of them seen just once. This clonotype was obtained from a human donor in good health. The chain has TRBV10-3 and TRBJ1-1; TRBD1 matches 10 bases. The sequenced material came from T cells isolated from PBMCs. The CDR3 is CATSRDRGQNTEAFF. CDR3 in DNA: TGTGCCACGTCCCGGGACAGGGGTCAGAACACTGAAGCTTTCTTT.